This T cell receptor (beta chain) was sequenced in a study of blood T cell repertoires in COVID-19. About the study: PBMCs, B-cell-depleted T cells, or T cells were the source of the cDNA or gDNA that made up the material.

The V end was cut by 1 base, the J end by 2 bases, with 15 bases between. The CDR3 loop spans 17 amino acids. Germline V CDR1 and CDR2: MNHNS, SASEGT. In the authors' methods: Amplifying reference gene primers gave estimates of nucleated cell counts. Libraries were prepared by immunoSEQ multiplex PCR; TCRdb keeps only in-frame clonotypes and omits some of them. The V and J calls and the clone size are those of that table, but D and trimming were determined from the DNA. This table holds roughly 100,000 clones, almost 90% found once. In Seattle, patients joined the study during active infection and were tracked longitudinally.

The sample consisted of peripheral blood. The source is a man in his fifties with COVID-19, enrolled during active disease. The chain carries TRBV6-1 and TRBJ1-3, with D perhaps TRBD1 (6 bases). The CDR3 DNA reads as TGTGCCAGCAGTGAAGAGAGACGGGGGGCGCCTGGAAACACCATATATTTT. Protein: CASSEERRGAPGNTIYF.